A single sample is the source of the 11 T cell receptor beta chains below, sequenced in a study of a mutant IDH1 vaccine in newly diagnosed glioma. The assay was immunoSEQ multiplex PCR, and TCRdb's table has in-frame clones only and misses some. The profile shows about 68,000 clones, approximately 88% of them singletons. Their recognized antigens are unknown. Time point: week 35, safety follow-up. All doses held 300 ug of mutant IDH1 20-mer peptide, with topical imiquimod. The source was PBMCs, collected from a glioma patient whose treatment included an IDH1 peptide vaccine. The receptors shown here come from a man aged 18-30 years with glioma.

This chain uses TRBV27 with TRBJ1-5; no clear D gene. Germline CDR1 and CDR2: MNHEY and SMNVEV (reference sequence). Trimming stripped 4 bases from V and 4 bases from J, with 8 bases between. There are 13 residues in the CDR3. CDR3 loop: CASSYGINQPQHF. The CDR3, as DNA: TGTGCCAGCAGTTATGGGATTAATCAGCCCCAGCATTTT.

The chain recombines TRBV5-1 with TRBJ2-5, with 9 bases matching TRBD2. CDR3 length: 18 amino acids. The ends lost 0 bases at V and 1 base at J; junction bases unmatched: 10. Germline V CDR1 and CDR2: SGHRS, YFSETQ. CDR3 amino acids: CASSLEAQLAGFQETQYF. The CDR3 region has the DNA TGCGCCAGCAGCTTGGAGGCCCAACTAGCGGGCTTCCAAGAGACCCAGTACTTC.

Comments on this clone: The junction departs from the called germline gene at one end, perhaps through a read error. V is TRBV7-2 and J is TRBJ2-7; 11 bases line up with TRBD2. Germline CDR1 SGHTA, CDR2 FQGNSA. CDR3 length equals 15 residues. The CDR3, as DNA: TGTGCCAGCAGCTTCACACCCGGAGCTAGCGGGGGGACTGTCTTC. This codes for CASSFTPGASGGTVF.

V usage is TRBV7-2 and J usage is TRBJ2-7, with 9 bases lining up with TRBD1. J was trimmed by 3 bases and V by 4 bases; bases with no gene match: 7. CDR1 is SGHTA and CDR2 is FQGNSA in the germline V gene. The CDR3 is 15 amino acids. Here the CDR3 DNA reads TGTGCCAGCAGCTCAAGTGGACAGGGGTACTACGAGCAGTACTTC. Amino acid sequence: CASSSSGQGYYEQYF.

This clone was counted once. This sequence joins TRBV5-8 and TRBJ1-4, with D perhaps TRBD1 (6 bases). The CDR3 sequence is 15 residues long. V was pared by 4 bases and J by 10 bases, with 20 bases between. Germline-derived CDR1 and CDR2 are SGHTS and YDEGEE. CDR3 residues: CASSGGAWQRVKLFF. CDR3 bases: TGTGCCAGCAGCGGGGGGGCCTGGCAAAGAGTAAAACTGTTTTTT.

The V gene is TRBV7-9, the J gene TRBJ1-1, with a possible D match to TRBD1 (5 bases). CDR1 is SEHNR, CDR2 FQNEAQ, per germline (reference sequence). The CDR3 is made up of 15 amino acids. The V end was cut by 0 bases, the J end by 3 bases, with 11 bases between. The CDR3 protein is CASSLARGVDTEAFF. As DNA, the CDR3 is TGTGCCAGCAGCTTAGCTCGGGGGGTGGACACTGAAGCTTTCTTT.

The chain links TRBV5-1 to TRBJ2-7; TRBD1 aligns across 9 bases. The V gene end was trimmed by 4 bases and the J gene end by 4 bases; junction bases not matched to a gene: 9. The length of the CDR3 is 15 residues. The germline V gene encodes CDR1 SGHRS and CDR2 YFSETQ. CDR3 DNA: TGCGCCAGCAGCGCCTTAAGACAGGGGGTGTACGAGCAGTACTTC. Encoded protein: CASSALRQGVYEQYF.

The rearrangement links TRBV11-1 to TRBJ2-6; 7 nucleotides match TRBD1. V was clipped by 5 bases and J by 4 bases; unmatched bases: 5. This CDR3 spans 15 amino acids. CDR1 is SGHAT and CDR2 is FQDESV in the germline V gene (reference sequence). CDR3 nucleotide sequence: TGTGCCAGCAGCAAAACAGGGGCAGGGGCCAACGTCCTGACTTTC. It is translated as CASSKTGAGANVLTF.

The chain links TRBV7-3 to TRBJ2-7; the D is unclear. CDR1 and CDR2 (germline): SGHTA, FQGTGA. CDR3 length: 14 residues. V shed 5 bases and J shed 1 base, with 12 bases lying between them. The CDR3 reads CASSPDGLSYEQYF. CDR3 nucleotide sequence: TGTGCCAGCAGCCCGGACGGTTTGTCCTACGAGCAGTACTTC.

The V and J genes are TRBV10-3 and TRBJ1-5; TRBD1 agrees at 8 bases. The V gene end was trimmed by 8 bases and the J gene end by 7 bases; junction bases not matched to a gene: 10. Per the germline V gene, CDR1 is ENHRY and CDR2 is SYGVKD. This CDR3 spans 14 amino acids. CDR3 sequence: CAIADRVRGQPQHF. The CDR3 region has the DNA TGTGCCATCGCGGACAGGGTCCGCGGACAGCCCCAGCATTTT.

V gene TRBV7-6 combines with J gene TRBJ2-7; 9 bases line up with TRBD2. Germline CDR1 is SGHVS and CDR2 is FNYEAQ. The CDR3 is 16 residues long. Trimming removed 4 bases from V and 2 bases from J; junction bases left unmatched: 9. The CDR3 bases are TGTGCCAGCAGCTCCCCACGGAGCGGGGGGACCTACGAGCAGTACTTC. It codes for CASSSPRSGGTYEQYF.